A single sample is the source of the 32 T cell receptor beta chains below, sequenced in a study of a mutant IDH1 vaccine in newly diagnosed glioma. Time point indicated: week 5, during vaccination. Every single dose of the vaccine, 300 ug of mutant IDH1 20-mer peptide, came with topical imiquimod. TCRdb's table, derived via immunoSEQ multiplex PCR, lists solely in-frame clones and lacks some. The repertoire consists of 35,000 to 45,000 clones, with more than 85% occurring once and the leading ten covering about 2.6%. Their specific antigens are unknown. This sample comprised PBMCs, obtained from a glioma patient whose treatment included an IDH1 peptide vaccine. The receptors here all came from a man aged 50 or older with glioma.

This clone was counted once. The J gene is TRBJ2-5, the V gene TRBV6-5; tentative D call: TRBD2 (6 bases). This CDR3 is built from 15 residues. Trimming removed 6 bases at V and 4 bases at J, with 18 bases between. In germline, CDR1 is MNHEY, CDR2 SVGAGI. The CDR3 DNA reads TGTGCCAGCAGCCCAGGTGGGGGGACGGGAGAGACCCAGTACTTC. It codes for CASSPGGGTGETQYF.

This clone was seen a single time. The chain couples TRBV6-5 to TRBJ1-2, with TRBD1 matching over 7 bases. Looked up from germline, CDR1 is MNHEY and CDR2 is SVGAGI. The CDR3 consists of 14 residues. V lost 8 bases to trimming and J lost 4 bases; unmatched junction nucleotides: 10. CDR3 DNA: TGTGCCAGCCGTTGGGAGGGGGCGGGCTATGGCTACACCTTC. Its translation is CASRWEGAGYGYTF.

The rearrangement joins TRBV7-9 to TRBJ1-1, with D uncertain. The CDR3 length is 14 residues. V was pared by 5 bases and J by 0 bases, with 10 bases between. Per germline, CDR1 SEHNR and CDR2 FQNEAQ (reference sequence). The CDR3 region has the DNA TGTGCCAGCAGCGCCGGGGATATGAACACTGAAGCTTTCTTT. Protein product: CASSAGDMNTEAFF.

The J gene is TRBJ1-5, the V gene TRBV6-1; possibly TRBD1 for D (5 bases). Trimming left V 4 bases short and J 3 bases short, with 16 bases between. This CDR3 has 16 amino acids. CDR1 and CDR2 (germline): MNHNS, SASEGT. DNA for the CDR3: TGTGCCAGCAGTGCCCGGGGGACGGATATCAATCAGCCCCAGCATTTT. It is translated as CASSARGTDINQPQHF.

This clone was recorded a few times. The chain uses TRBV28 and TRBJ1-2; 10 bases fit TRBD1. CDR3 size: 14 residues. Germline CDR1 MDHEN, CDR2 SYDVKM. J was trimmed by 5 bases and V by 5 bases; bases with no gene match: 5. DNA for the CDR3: TGTGCCAGCAGTACGACAGGGGGCAATTATGGCTACACCTTC. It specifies CASSTTGGNYGYTF.

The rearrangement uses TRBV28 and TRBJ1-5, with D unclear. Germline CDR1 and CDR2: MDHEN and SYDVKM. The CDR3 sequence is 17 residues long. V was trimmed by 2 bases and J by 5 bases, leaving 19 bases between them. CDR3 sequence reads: CASSLIEIRQDDQPQHF. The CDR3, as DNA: TGTGCCAGCAGTTTAATTGAGATACGGCAGGACGATCAGCCCCAGCATTTT.

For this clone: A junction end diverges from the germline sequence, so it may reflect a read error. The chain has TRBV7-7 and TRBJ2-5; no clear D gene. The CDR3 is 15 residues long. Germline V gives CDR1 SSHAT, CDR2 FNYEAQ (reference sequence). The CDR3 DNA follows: TGTGCTAGCAGCTTAGTCCCTGGACCCCAAGAGACCCAGTACTTC. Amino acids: CASSLVPGPQETQYF.

CDR3 DNA sequence: TGTGCCAGCAGTGTGCACAGGGCGAACACCGGGGAGCTGTTTTTT. It codes for CASSVHRANTGELFF. The genes are TRBV2 and TRBJ2-2, with a tentative D call TRBD1 (6 bases). Germline V gene sequence: CDR1 SNHLY, CDR2 FYNNEI. V lost 4 bases, J lost 0 bases, and 9 bases lay in between. This CDR3 is 15 amino acids long.

The CDR3 spells CSVEDWGSDGKGLAGDTQYF. The CDR3 DNA follows: TGCAGCGTTGAAGATTGGGGGTCGGACGGTAAGGGACTAGCGGGAGATACGCAGTATTTT. This chain links TRBV29-1 with TRBJ2-3, with 12 nucleotides matching TRBD2. The CDR3 extends over 20 amino acids. CDR1 is SQVTM, CDR2 ANQGSEA, per germline. V shed 0 bases, J shed 5 bases, and the junction held 18 bases outside the gene matches.

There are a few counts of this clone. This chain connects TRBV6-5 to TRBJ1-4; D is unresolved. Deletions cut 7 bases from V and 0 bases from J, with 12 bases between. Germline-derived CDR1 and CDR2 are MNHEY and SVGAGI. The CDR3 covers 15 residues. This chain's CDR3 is CASKSSSATNEKLFF. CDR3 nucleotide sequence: TGTGCCAGCAAATCGTCCAGTGCAACTAATGAAAAACTGTTTTTT.

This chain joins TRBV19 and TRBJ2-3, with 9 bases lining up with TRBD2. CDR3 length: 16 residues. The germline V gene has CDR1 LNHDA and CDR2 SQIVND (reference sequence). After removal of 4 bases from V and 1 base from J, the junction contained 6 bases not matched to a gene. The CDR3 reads CASSTYSGSGTDTQYF. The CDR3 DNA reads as TGTGCCAGTAGTACTTATAGCGGGAGTGGCACAGATACGCAGTATTTT.

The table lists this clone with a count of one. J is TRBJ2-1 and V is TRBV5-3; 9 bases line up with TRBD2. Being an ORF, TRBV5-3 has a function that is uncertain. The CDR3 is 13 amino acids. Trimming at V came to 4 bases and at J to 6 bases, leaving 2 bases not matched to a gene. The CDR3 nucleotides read TGTGCCAGAAGCCCGACTAGCGGCAATGAGCAGTTCTTC. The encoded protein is CARSPTSGNEQFF.

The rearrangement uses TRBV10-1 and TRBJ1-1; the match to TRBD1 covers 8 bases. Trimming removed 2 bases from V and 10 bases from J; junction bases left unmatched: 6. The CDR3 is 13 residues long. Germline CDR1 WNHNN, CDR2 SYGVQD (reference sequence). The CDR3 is CASSEGRGQRAFF. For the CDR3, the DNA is TGCGCCAGCAGTGAGGGCAGGGGGCAAAGAGCTTTCTTT.

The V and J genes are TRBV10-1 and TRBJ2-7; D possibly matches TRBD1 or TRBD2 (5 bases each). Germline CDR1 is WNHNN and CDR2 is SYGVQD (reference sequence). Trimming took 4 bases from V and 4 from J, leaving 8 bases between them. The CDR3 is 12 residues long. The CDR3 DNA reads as TGCGCCAGCAGTGGGGGACCTTACGAGCAGTACTTC. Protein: CASSGGPYEQYF.

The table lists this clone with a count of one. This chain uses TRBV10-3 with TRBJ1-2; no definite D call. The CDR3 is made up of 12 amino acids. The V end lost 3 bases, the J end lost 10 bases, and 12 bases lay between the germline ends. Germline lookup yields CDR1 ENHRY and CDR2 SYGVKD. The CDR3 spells CAISEDIQTYTF. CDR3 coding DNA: TGTGCCATCAGTGAAGACATACAGACCTACACCTTC.

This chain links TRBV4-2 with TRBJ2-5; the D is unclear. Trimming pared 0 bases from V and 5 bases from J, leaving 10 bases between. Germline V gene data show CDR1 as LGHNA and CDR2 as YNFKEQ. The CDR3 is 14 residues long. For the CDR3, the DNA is TGTGCCAGCAGCCAAGATCGAATTGGGGAGACCCAGTACTTC. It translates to CASSQDRIGETQYF.

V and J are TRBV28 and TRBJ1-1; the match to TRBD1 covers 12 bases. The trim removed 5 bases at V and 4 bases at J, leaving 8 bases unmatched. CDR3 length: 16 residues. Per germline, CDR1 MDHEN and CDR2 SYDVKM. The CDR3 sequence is CASSLRGTGGLTEAFF. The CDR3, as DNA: TGTGCCAGCAGTCTCCGAGGGACAGGGGGCCTCACTGAAGCTTTCTTT.

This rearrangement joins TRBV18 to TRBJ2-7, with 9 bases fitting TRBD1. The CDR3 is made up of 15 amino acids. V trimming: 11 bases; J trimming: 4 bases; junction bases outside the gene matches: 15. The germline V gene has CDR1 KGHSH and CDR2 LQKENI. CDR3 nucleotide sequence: TGTGCCGGCCACCGCTCCGGGGACAGGGTATACGAGCAGTACTTC. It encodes CAGHRSGDRVYEQYF. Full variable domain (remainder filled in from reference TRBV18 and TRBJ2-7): NAGVMQNPRHLVRRRGQEARLRCSPMKGHSHVYWYRQLPEEGLKFMVYLQKENIIDESGMPKERFSAEFPKEGPSILRIQQVVRGDSAAYFCAGHRSGDRVYEQYFGPGTRLTVT.

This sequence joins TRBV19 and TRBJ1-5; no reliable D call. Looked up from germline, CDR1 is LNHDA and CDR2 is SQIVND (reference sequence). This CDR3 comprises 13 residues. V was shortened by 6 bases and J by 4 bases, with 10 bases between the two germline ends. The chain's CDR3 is CASSPRENQPQHF. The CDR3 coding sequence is TGTGCCAGTAGCCCGCGTGAGAATCAGCCCCAGCATTTT. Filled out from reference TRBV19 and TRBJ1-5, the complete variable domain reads DGGITQSPKYLFRKEGQNVTLSCEQNLNHDAMYWYRQDPGQGLRLIYYSQIVNDFQKGDIAEGYSVSREKKESFPLTVTSAQKNPTAFYLCASSPRENQPQHFGDGTRLSIL.

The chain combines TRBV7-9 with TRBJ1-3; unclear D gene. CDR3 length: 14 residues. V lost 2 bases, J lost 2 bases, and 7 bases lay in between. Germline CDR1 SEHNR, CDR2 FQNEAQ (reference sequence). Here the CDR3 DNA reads TGTGCCAGCAGCTTAAGTAGTGCTGGAAACACCATATATTTT. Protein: CASSLSSAGNTIYF.

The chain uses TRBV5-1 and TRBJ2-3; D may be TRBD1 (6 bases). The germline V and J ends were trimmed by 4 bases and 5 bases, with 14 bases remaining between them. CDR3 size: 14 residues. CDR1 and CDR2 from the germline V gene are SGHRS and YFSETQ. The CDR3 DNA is TGCGCCAGCAGCAAAGGACAGTCCGTAGATACGCAGTATTTT. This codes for CASSKGQSVDTQYF. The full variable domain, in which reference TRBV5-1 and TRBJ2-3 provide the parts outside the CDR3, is KAGVTQTPRYLIKTRGQQVTLSCSPISGHRSVSWYQQTPGQGLQFLFEYFSETQRNKGNFPGRFSGRQFSNSRSEMNVSTLELGDSALYLCASSKGQSVDTQYFGPGTRLTVL.

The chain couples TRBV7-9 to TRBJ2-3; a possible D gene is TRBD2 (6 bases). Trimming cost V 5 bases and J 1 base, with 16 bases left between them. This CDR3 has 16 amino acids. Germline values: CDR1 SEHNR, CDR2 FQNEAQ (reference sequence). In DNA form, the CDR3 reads TGTGCCAGCAGCCCCCTGCGGGGCCCTCGCACAGATACGCAGTATTTT. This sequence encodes CASSPLRGPRTDTQYF. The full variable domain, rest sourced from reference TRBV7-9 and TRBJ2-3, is DTGVSQNPRHKITKRGQNVTFRCDPISEHNRLYWYRQTLGQGPEFLTYFQNEAQLEKSRLLSDRFSAERPKGSFSTLEIQRTEQGDSAMYLCASSPLRGPRTDTQYFGPGTRLTVL.

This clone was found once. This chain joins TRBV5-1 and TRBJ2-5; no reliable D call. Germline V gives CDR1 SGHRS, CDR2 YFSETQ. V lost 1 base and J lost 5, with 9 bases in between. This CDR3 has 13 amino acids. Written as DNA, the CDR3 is TGCGCCAGCAGCTTGCCCCCCCAGGAGACCCAGTACTTC. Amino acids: CASSLPPQETQYF.

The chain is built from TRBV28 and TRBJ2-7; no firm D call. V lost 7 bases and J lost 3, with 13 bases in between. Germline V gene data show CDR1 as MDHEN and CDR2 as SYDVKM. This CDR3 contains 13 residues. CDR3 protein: CASTESENYEQYF. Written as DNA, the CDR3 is TGTGCCAGCACCGAGAGTGAGAACTACGAGCAGTACTTC.

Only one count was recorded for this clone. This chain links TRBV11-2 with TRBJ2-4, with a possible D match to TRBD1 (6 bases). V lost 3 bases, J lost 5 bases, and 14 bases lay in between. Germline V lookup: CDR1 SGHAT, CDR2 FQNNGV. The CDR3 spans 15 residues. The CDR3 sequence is CASSFRGKDENIQYF. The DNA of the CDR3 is TGTGCCAGCAGCTTTAGGGGGAAGGATGAAAACATTCAGTACTTC.

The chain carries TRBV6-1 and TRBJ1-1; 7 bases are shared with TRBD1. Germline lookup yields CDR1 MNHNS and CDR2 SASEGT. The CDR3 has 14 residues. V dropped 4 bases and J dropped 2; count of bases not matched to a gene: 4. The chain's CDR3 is CASSVTGENTEAFF. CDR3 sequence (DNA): TGTGCCAGCAGTGTAACAGGGGAAAACACTGAAGCTTTCTTT.

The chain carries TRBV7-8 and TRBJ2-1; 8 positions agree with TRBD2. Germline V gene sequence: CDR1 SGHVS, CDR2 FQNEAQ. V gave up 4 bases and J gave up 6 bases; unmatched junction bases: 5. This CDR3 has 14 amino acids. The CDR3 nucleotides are TGTGCCAGCAGCTCCGGACTAGCCACCAATGAGCAGTTCTTC. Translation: CASSSGLATNEQFF. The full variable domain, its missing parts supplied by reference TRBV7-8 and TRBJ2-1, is GAGVSQSPRYKVAKRGQDVALRCDPISGHVSLFWYQQALGQGPEFLTYFQNEAQLDKSGLPSDRFFAERPEGSVSTLKIQRTQQEDSAVYLCASSSGLATNEQFFGPGTRLTVL.

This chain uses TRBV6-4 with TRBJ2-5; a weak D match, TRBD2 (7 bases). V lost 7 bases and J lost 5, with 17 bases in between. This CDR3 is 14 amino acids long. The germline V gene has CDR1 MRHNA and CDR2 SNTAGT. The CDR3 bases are TGTGCCAGCATTGGAGGGGGGGTACATGAGACCCAGTACTTC. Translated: CASIGGGVHETQYF.

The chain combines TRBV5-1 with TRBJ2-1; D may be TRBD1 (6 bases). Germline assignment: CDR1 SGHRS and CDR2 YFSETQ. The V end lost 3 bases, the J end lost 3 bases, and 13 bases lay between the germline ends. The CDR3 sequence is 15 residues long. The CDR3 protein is CASSSQDSLYNEQFF. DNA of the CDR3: TGCGCCAGCAGCTCCCAGGACAGCCTCTACAATGAGCAGTTCTTC.

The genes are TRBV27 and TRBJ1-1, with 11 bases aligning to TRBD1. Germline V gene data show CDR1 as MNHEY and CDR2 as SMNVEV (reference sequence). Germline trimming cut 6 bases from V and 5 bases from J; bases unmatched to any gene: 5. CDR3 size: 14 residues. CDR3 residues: CASRRTGGYTEAFF. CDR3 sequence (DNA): TGTGCCAGCAGGAGGACAGGGGGCTATACTGAAGCTTTCTTT.

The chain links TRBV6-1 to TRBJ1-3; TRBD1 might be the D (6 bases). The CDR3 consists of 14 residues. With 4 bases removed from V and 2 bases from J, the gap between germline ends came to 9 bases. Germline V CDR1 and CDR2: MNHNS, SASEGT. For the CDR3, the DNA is TGTGCCAGCAGTGGTACAGGGCCTGGAAACACCATATATTTT. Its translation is CASSGTGPGNTIYF.

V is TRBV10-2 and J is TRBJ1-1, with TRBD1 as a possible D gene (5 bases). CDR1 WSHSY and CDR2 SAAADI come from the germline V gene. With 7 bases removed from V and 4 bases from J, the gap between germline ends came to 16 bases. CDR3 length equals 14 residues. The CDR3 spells CASNLGRGGTEAFF. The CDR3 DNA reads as TGCGCCAGCAATCTGGGGAGGGGAGGCACTGAAGCTTTCTTT.